The 3 T cell receptor beta chains in this list originate from one sample, sequenced in a study of cytomegalovirus exposure and HLA in healthy donors. PCR used 60 Vbeta primers and 13 Jbeta primers. Clones were read by immunoSEQ multiplex PCR, and TCRdb kept only the in-frame ones, dropping some. This table has under 55,000 clones, about three quarters appearing once. The material sequenced was PBMCs. These receptors originate from a man aged 18 to 30 in good health and CMV-seronegative.

This clone was detected only once. The CDR3 DNA follows: TGTGCCAGCAGCTTGGTACTAGCGGGAGTAGGCACGCAGTATTTT. Residues: CASSLVLAGVGTQYF. The chain has TRBV5-8 and TRBJ2-3, with 11 nucleotides matching TRBD2. From germline, CDR1 is SGHTS and CDR2 YDEGEE. The CDR3 has 15 amino acids. The J segment lost 9 bases and the V segment lost 0 bases, leaving 6 bases of the junction unmatched.

The J gene is TRBJ2-3, the V gene TRBV5-1, with D perhaps matching TRBD1 (6 bases). Trimming took 3 bases from V and 2 from J, leaving 10 bases between them. The germline V gene encodes CDR1 SGHRS and CDR2 YFSETQ. The CDR3 is 14 residues long. The CDR3, as DNA: TGCGCCAGCAGCTACGGACAGCCCACAGATACGCAGTATTTT. Amino acids: CASSYGQPTDTQYF.

CDR3 nucleotide sequence: TGTGCCAGCAGCGTAGAAGCTAGCGGAGCCTACGAGCAGTACTTC. Translated: CASSVEASGAYEQYF. V gene TRBV9 combines with J gene TRBJ2-7; 7 bases are a match to TRBD2. The germline CDR1 and CDR2 sequences are SGDLS and YYNGEE. This CDR3 has 15 amino acids. The ends lost 0 bases at V and 2 bases at J; junction bases unmatched: 5.